A selection of T cell receptor beta chains follows, all from one sample in a study of blood T cells in healthy people across ages. TCRdb re-derived calls from the 5' RACE reads in MiXCR, one entry per CDR3 protein. The repertoire consists of approximately 320,000 distinct CDR3 sequences, with roughly a quarter occurring once and the leading ten covering 25% to 35%. Sequencing was carried out using blood. These receptors originate from a woman between 65 and 79 years old in good health. The CDR3 runs from the conserved cysteine through the conserved F or W. D genes are given only for firm matches. Not every row has a clone size; where given, it reads once, few, many or a size class.

clone_size	j_call	v_call	d_call	cdr3_aa	cdr3_nt
few	TRBJ2-3	TRBV7-2	NA	CASSLARGYTDTQYF	TGTGCCAGCAGCTTAGCGCGCGGGTACACAGATACGCAGTATTTT
NA	TRBJ2-1	TRBV21-1	NA	CASTRLGTTAHEQFF	TGTGCCAGCACTCGCCTGGGGACTACCGCCCATGAGCAGTTCTTC
NA	TRBJ1-5	TRBV20-1	NA	CSARDYGNQPQHF	TGCAGTGCTAGAGACTATGGTAATCAGCCCCAGCATTTT
few	TRBJ2-3	TRBV2	NA	CASIHYTDTQYF	TGTGCCAGCATCCATTACACAGATACGCAGTATTTT
few	TRBJ1-2	TRBV7-9	NA	CASSLETLSNYGYTF	TGTGCCAGCAGCTTAGAGACACTATCTAACTATGGCTACACCTTC
few	TRBJ2-3	TRBV5-1	TRBD2	CASVRSGTREDTQYF	TGCGCCAGCGTCCGCTCCGGGACTAGAGAAGATACGCAGTATTTT
NA	TRBJ2-4	TRBV7-2	NA	CASSLGPSPGENIQYF	TGTGCCAGCAGCTTAGGTCCGAGTCCGGGGGAAAACATTCAGTACTTC
NA	TRBJ2-1	TRBV18	NA	CASSPGPHLGNEQFF	TGTGCCAGCTCACCGGGACCCCATTTAGGTAATGAGCAGTTCTTC
many	TRBJ1-1	TRBV15	TRBD1	CATSPGTDATEAFF	TGTGCCACCTCCCCCGGGACAGATGCCACTGAAGCTTTCTTT
NA	TRBJ2-1	TRBV7-2	TRBD2	CASSPGTSGRNTQFF	TGTGCCAGCAGCCCCGGGACTAGCGGGAGAAATACGCAGTTCTTC
NA	TRBJ1-2	TRBV5-6	NA	CASSHGSADGYTF	TGTGCCAGCAGCCATGGGTCAGCGGATGGCTACACCTTC
few	TRBJ1-1	TRBV7-2	NA	CASSSHQAAFF	TGTGCCAGCAGCTCACACCAGGCGGCTTTCTTT
NA	TRBJ1-2	TRBV28	NA	CASSLFGSPYGYTF	TGTGCCAGCAGTTTATTCGGGAGCCCCTACGGCTACACCTTC
NA	TRBJ2-7	TRBV7-2	NA	CASSPRTGDYEQYF	TGTGCCAGCAGCCCTCGGACCGGTGACTACGAGCAGTACTTC
NA	TRBJ2-7	TRBV7-8	TRBD1	CASSLRTGDTYEQYF	TGTGCCAGCAGTCTCAGGACAGGGGACACCTACGAGCAGTACTTC
NA	TRBJ2-1	TRBV4-2	TRBD2	CASSPTSVASGNNEQFF	TGTGCCAGCAGCCCTACTTCTGTGGCTAGCGGAAACAATGAGCAGTTCTTC
few	TRBJ2-3	TRBV7-3	NA	CASSLPGITDTQYF	TGTGCCAGCAGCCTCCCGGGTATCACAGATACGCAGTATTTT
NA	TRBJ2-7	TRBV5-1	TRBD2	CASSLLAGGREQYF	TGCGCCAGCAGCTTACTAGCGGGAGGGCGCGAGCAGTACTTC
NA	TRBJ2-1	TRBV28	TRBD2	CASSRAGGGGEQFF	TGTGCCAGCAGTAGAGCGGGAGGGGGCGGTGAGCAGTTCTTC
few	TRBJ1-1	TRBV9	NA	CASSVGQDTEAFF	TGTGCCAGCAGCGTAGGACAGGACACTGAAGCTTTCTTT
NA	TRBJ2-1	TRBV4-1	NA	CASSQNPYPGGVSSYNEQFF	TGCGCCAGCAGCCAGAATCCCTACCCGGGGGGCGTAAGCTCCTACAATGAGCAGTTCTTC
NA	TRBJ1-5	TRBV12-3/TRBV12-4	NA	CASSRSGWENQPQHF	TGTGCCAGCAGCCGGTCGGGTTGGGAAAATCAGCCCCAGCATTTT
NA	TRBJ2-5	TRBV19	NA	CASSMGETQYF	TGTGCCAGTAGTATGGGGGAGACCCAGTACTTC
few	TRBJ2-4	TRBV13	NA	CASSATRVGDAGKNLAKNIQYF	TGTGCCAGCAGCGCGACCAGGGTGGGAGACGCCGGGAAGAACCTAGCCAAAAACATTCAGTACTTC
NA	TRBJ2-7	TRBV9	TRBD1	CASSVEPGGYEQYF	TGTGCCAGCAGCGTGGAGCCAGGGGGCTACGAGCAGTACTTC
NA	TRBJ2-7	TRBV6-1	TRBD1	CASSGGDRGNYEQYF	TGTGCCAGCAGTGGAGGGGACAGGGGCAACTACGAGCAGTACTTC
few	TRBJ2-1	TRBV10-3	TRBD2	CAISEVLAGINEQFF	TGTGCCATCAGTGAGGTACTAGCGGGAATCAATGAGCAGTTCTTC
NA	TRBJ2-7	TRBV20-1	NA	CSASHEYGEQYF	TGCAGTGCTTCCCATGAGTATGGTGAGCAGTACTTC
NA	TRBJ1-3	TRBV4-3	NA	CASSQDGGSSGNTIYF	TGCGCCAGCAGCCAAGATGGGGGGAGCTCTGGAAACACCATATATTTT
few	TRBJ2-7	TRBV9	NA	CASSVGPLGEQYF	TGTGCCAGCAGCGTCGGACCTTTAGGCGAGCAGTACTTC
NA	TRBJ2-2	TRBV7-2	TRBD1	CASSLDLGQEENTGELFF	TGTGCCAGCAGCTTAGATTTAGGACAGGAGGAGAACACCGGGGAGCTGTTTTTT
NA	TRBJ1-1	TRBV12-3/TRBV12-4	NA	CASSPNGQNTEAFF	TGTGCCAGCAGTCCTAATGGACAGAACACTGAAGCTTTCTTT
NA	TRBJ1-5	TRBV28	NA	CASTLSNQPQHF	TGTGCCAGCACTTTGAGCAATCAGCCCCAGCATTTT
few	TRBJ2-3	TRBV11-2	TRBD2	CASSLRGGRADTQYF	TGTGCCAGCAGCTTAAGAGGCGGGAGGGCAGATACGCAGTATTTT
few	TRBJ1-5	TRBV20-1	NA	CSAPRTGLLNQPQHF	TGCAGTGCCCCGCGAACAGGCCTCCTCAATCAGCCCCAGCATTTT
NA	TRBJ2-1	TRBV20-1	NA	CSARDEQYNEQFF	TGCAGTGCTAGAGATGAACAGTACAATGAGCAGTTCTTC
NA	TRBJ1-1	TRBV5-1	TRBD1	CASSFSGGFVTEAFF	TGCGCCAGCAGCTTTTCAGGGGGATTCGTCACTGAAGCTTTCTTT
NA	TRBJ2-3	TRBV7-9	TRBD2	CASSLDGLAADTQYF	TGTGCCAGCAGCTTAGACGGACTAGCGGCAGATACGCAGTATTTT
NA	TRBJ2-3	TRBV5-1	TRBD1	CASSVGQRSTDTQYF	TGCGCCAGCAGCGTGGGACAGAGAAGCACAGATACGCAGTATTTT
few	TRBJ2-1	TRBV25-1	TRBD2	CASSWSGGRNEQFF	TGTGCCAGCAGTTGGTCGGGAGGTAGGAATGAGCAGTTCTTC
NA	TRBJ2-5	TRBV28	TRBD2	CASSGLAGGEEETQYF	TGTGCCAGCAGTGGACTAGCGGGTGGGGAGGAAGAGACCCAGTACTTC
few	TRBJ1-5	TRBV7-2	NA	CASSLGDNQPQHF	TGTGCCAGCAGCTTAGGAGACAATCAGCCCCAGCATTTT
NA	TRBJ1-6	TRBV7-9	NA	CASKERYNSPLHF	TGTGCCAGCAAGGAGCGCTATAATTCACCCCTCCACTTT
NA	TRBJ2-7	TRBV9	TRBD2	CASSGERDQNEQYF	TGTGCCAGCAGCGGGGAGCGGGATCAGAACGAGCAGTACTTC